This T cell receptor beta chain appears in the sequencing data of a study of OX40 agonist ivuxolimab in advanced cancers. After removal of 5 bases from V and 4 bases from J, the junction contained 7 bases not matched to a gene. Germline CDR1 reads SGHTA; CDR2 reads FQGTGA. The CDR3 has 15 amino acids. Here immunoSEQ multiplex PCR was the method, and the copy in TCRdb shows in-frame clones only, minus some. The data contain about 69,000 clones, more than 85% of them singletons. On cycle 4 day 1 and cycle 7 day 1, as well as at baseline, blood was sampled. The starting material was CD4+ or CD8+ T cells sorted from blood, obtained in a trial of the OX40 agonist ivuxolimab. The source is an adult with an advanced solid tumor such as melanoma, head and neck, liver or kidney cancer. The chain joins TRBV7-3 to TRBJ2-1; TRBD2 agrees at 8 bases. CDR3: CASSQIAGSYNEQFF. The CDR3 DNA is TGTGCCAGCAGCCAGATAGCGGGATCATACAATGAGCAGTTCTTC.